The 12 T cell receptor beta chains below come from one sample, sequenced in a study of blood T cell repertoires in COVID-19. The repertoire was sequenced with immunoSEQ multiplex PCR; TCRdb's copy has only in-frame clones and lacks some. The sample yields approximately 74,000 clones, more than 70% seen once. The sample consisted of peripheral blood. All receptors derive from a human donor in a cohort sampled during active COVID-19.

The chain is built from TRBV5-1 and TRBJ2-1, with TRBD1 identical over 10 bases. The germline gives CDR1 SGHRS, CDR2 YFSETQ. The length of the CDR3 is 15 residues. V dropped 7 bases and J dropped 7; count of bases not matched to a gene: 11. CDR3 amino acids: CASALTGQGDNEQFF. The CDR3 nucleotides read TGCGCCAGCGCCTTAACCGGACAGGGGGATAATGAGCAGTTCTTC.

The V and J genes are TRBV28 and TRBJ2-1, with a weak D call TRBD2 (6 bases). CDR1 and CDR2 from the germline V gene are MDHEN and SYDVKM. Trimming stripped 6 bases from V and 1 base from J, with 16 bases between. This CDR3 has 16 amino acids. Here the CDR3 reads CASRGSVGGSYNEQFF. The CDR3 nucleotides are TGTGCCAGCAGGGGCTCGGTCGGGGGATCCTACAATGAGCAGTTCTTC. Full variable domain (rest looked up from reference TRBV28 and TRBJ2-1): DVKVTQSSRYLVKRTGEKVFLECVQDMDHENMFWYRQDPGLGLRLIYFSYDVKMKEKGDIPEGYSVSREKKERFSLILESASTNQTSMYLCASRGSVGGSYNEQFFGPGTRLTVL.

The J gene is TRBJ2-7, the V gene TRBV5-1; possibly TRBD1 for D (6 bases). Germline CDR1 and CDR2: SGHRS and YFSETQ. With 6 bases removed from V and 5 bases from J, the gap between germline ends came to 18 bases. There are 14 residues in the CDR3. Here the CDR3 DNA reads TGCGCCAGCAACCCACAGGGAGCCTCGGACGAGCAGTACTTC. Encoded protein: CASNPQGASDEQYF.

V and J are TRBV6-5 and TRBJ2-3, with a weak D call TRBD1 (6 bases). This CDR3 region has 15 residues. The V end was cut by 2 bases, the J end by 4 bases, with 13 bases between. Germline-derived CDR1 and CDR2 are MNHEY and SVGAGI. CDR3 bases: TGTGCCAGCAGTTACGACACAGGGAAGTCAGATACGCAGTATTTT. As protein: CASSYDTGKSDTQYF.

J is TRBJ1-6 and V is TRBV19; D gene uncertain. The germline V gene has CDR1 LNHDA and CDR2 SQIVND (reference sequence). Trimming pared 6 bases from V and 1 base from J, leaving 7 bases between. The CDR3 contains 14 residues. As DNA, the CDR3 is TGTGCCAGTAGCGCGCGGTCCTATAATTCACCCCTCCACTTT. It encodes CASSARSYNSPLHF.

The chain carries TRBV5-6 and TRBJ2-3; TRBD1 matches at 7 bases. Germline CDR1 and CDR2: SGHDT and YYEEEE. The CDR3 is 14 amino acids. With V trimmed by 5 bases and J by 1 base, 4 bases remained unmatched. The CDR3 region is CASSRQGGTDTQYF. The CDR3 coding sequence is TGTGCCAGCAGTAGACAGGGAGGCACAGATACGCAGTATTTT.

This clone occurred once. This sequence joins TRBV6-4 and TRBJ2-3; 14 bases line up with TRBD2. Germline V gene lookup returns CDR1 MRHNA and CDR2 SNTAGT. V gave up 6 bases and J gave up 7 bases; unmatched junction bases: 6. This CDR3 is 15 amino acids long. Written as DNA, the CDR3 is TGTGCCAGCAGCATGACTAGCGGGGGGGCGAATACGCAGTATTTT. Its translation: CASSMTSGGANTQYF.

This chain links TRBV18 with TRBJ1-2, with 7 bases lining up with TRBD1. The germline V gene encodes CDR1 KGHSH and CDR2 LQKENI. CDR3 size: 14 residues. The ends lost 3 bases at V and 4 bases at J; junction bases unmatched: 5. CDR3 loop: CASSPGDSIYGYTF. CDR3 DNA: TGTGCCAGCTCACCGGGGGACAGCATCTATGGCTACACCTTC.

The chain combines TRBV18 with TRBJ1-4; D perhaps matches TRBD1 (6 bases). The V and J ends lost 1 base and 8 bases respectively, with 20 bases between them. Germline V gives CDR1 KGHSH, CDR2 LQKENI. The CDR3 runs 17 residues. CDR3 residues: CASSPLDRLQREEKLFF. The CDR3 coding sequence is TGTGCCAGCTCACCACTAGACAGGTTACAAAGGGAAGAAAAACTGTTTTTT.

This rearrangement joins TRBV5-8 to TRBJ2-2, with D perhaps TRBD1 (6 bases). V lost 1 base, J lost 3 bases, and 10 bases lay in between. The germline V gene has CDR1 SGHTS and CDR2 YDEGEE. The CDR3 has 15 amino acids. The CDR3 DNA is TGTGCCAGCAGCTTGACAGGGACCTACACCGGGGAGCTGTTTTTT. Its protein is CASSLTGTYTGELFF.

The chain couples TRBV4-2 to TRBJ1-2; D ambiguous. From germline, CDR1 is LGHNA and CDR2 YNFKEQ. Trimming left V 0 bases short and J 3 bases short, with 11 bases between. This CDR3 comprises 15 residues. The DNA of the CDR3 is TGTGCCAGCAGCCAAGAAGCAGGTGTCGACTATGGCTACACCTTC. Amino acids: CASSQEAGVDYGYTF.

This clone was observed a few times. The chain carries TRBV27 and TRBJ1-1; 9 positions match TRBD1. The CDR3 is 15 residues long. Unmatched junction bases numbered 6, after V lost 6 bases and J lost 1 base. Germline V CDR1 and CDR2: MNHEY, SMNVEV (reference sequence). The CDR3 loop reads CASRLQGAWNTEAFF. The CDR3 nucleotides read TGTGCCAGCAGGCTACAGGGGGCCTGGAACACTGAAGCTTTCTTT.